A single sample gave rise to the 32 T cell receptor beta chains below, sequenced in a study of cytomegalovirus exposure and HLA in healthy donors. Sequenced by immunoSEQ multiplex PCR; TCRdb stores in-frame clones only, minus some. The sample holds 100,000 to 150,000 clones; about 88% are singletons and the top ten take 1.2% to 1.5%. The material sequenced was PBMCs. Every receptor here comes from a man aged 30 to 39 in good health and CMV-seronegative.

V and J are TRBV29-1 and TRBJ1-2, with 8 bases lining up with TRBD1. With 5 bases clipped from V and 4 bases from J, the junction kept 6 bases outside the gene matches. This CDR3 spans 13 amino acids. CDR1 and CDR2 from the germline V gene are SQVTM and ANQGSEA. As DNA, the CDR3 is TGCAGCGTTCTGTCCGGGACAGGCTATGGCTACACCTTC. Translating it yields CSVLSGTGYGYTF.

CDR3 amino acids: CASSLAGRAYNEQFF. Here the CDR3 DNA reads TGCGCCAGCAGCTTGGCGGGGAGGGCATACAATGAGCAGTTCTTC. The gene calls are TRBV5-1 and TRBJ2-1; 7 positions match TRBD2. V dropped 0 bases and J dropped 4; count of bases not matched to a gene: 4. The CDR3 loop spans 15 amino acids. Per the germline V gene, CDR1 is SGHRS and CDR2 is YFSETQ.

The CDR3 sequence is CASSLDGDYGYTF. Here the CDR3 DNA reads TGCGCCAGCAGCTTGGACGGTGACTATGGCTACACCTTC. V usage is TRBV5-1 and J usage is TRBJ1-2; D not resolved. With 0 bases removed from V and 3 bases from J, the gap between germline ends came to 6 bases. Germline V gene data show CDR1 as SGHRS and CDR2 as YFSETQ. The CDR3 contains 13 residues.

The J gene is TRBJ2-7, the V gene TRBV6-1, with 7 bases identical to TRBD1. The germline V gene has CDR1 MNHNS and CDR2 SASEGT. This CDR3 comprises 14 residues. The V and J ends lost 6 bases and 5 bases, in that order; junction bases with no gene match: 10. CDR3 sequence reads: CASRGGQAVDEQYF. CDR3 coding DNA: TGTGCCAGCAGAGGAGGACAGGCTGTGGACGAGCAGTACTTC.

The chain couples TRBV7-9 to TRBJ1-3, with 8 bases aligning to TRBD1. CDR1 SEHNR and CDR2 FQNEAQ come from the germline V gene (reference sequence). V dropped 5 bases and J dropped 2; count of bases not matched to a gene: 5. The CDR3 consists of 15 residues. The CDR3 DNA is TGTGCCAGCAGCCCCAGGGGGCCTACTGGAAACACCATATATTTT. Protein sequence: CASSPRGPTGNTIYF.

V and J are TRBV6-5 and TRBJ1-1; TRBD1 is a possible D gene (6 bases). V was shortened by 5 bases and J by 1 base, with 8 bases between the two germline ends. CDR1 and CDR2 from the germline V gene are MNHEY and SVGAGI. The CDR3 has 13 residues. The CDR3 loop is CASSMDRNTEAFF. DNA of the CDR3: TGTGCCAGCAGTATGGACAGGAACACTGAAGCTTTCTTT.

V usage is TRBV19 and J usage is TRBJ1-4; 7 bases fit TRBD1. J lost 14 bases, V lost 4 bases, and 4 bases had no gene match. This CDR3 is 11 amino acids long. Germline assignment: CDR1 LNHDA and CDR2 SQIVND (reference sequence). The CDR3 bases are TGTGCCAGTAGTACGGACAGGATTCTGTTTTTT. Translation: CASSTDRILFF.

This clone has a handful of counts. The V and J genes are TRBV5-6 and TRBJ1-2; D gene uncertain. The CDR3 is 15 amino acids. The V end lost 7 bases, the J end lost 4 bases, and 20 bases lay between the germline ends. Germline V CDR1 and CDR2: SGHDT, YYEEEE. The CDR3 DNA reads as TGTGCCAGCCACTTGACTGACGGATTTGCCTATGGCTACACCTTC. The encoded protein is CASHLTDGFAYGYTF.

The V and J genes are TRBV25-1 and TRBJ2-7; 8 bases align to TRBD2. This CDR3 comprises 13 residues. Germline CDR1 is MGHDK and CDR2 is SYGVNS. Germline trimming cut 6 bases from V and 6 bases from J; bases unmatched to any gene: 7. The CDR3 DNA follows: TGTGCCAGCAGAAAAAGCGGGAGAATCGAGCAGTACTTC. This gives the protein CASRKSGRIEQYF.

V gene TRBV29-1 combines with J gene TRBJ2-5; 9 bases align to TRBD1. This CDR3 region has 14 residues. Germline CDR1 reads SQVTM; CDR2 reads ANQGSEA. The trim removed 6 bases at V and 5 bases at J, leaving 10 bases unmatched. In DNA, the CDR3 is TGCAGCGTGCGCCGGGACAGGGTGATCGAGACCCAGTACTTC. This encodes CSVRRDRVIETQYF.

This clone was counted a single time. The chain combines TRBV9 with TRBJ2-7, with D uncertain. The CDR3 length is 12 residues. Germline CDR1 reads SGDLS; CDR2 reads YYNGEE. The V and J ends lost 0 bases and 4 bases respectively, with 5 bases between them. The CDR3 DNA is TGTGCCAGCAGCGTAGTATGTTACGAGCAGTACTTC. Residues: CASSVVCYEQYF.

The genes are TRBV19 and TRBJ1-5; TRBD1 is a possible D gene (5 bases). The CDR3 totals 13 residues. V lost 5 bases to trimming and J lost 1 base, with 6 bases between them. Germline V lookup: CDR1 LNHDA, CDR2 SQIVND (reference sequence). For the CDR3, the DNA is TGTGCCAGTAGTGGACACAGCAATCAGCCCCAGCATTTT. Protein sequence: CASSGHSNQPQHF.

V is TRBV4-3 and J is TRBJ2-6; D is possibly TRBD1 (6 bases). V was clipped by 0 bases and J by 0 bases, with 9 bases between them. The CDR3 runs to 17 residues. The germline CDR1 and CDR2 sequences are LGHNA and YSLEER. Written as DNA, the CDR3 is TGCGCCAGCAGCCAAGAAGGGGGATACTCTGGGGCCAACGTCCTGACTTTC. Its protein product is CASSQEGGYSGANVLTF.

A remark on this clone: The sample carries other DNA sequences with the same CDR3. The chain employs TRBV2 and TRBJ1-4; 12 bases fit TRBD1. Germline CDR1 SNHLY, CDR2 FYNNEI. The V segment lost 6 bases and the J segment 10 bases; nucleotides outside the gene matches: 9. This CDR3 has 15 residues. CDR3 DNA: TGTGCCAGCAGAGCCCCGGGACAGGGGGCCGGAAAACTGTTTTTT. Translating it yields CASRAPGQGAGKLFF.

The genes are TRBV5-5 and TRBJ1-1, with 7 bases identical to TRBD1. The CDR3 runs to 13 residues. V dropped 5 bases and J dropped 7; count of bases not matched to a gene: 8. Germline loops: CDR1 SGHKS, CDR2 YYEKEE (reference sequence). DNA of the CDR3: TGTGCCAGCAGATCCGGGACAGAATTTGAAGCTTTCTTT. As protein: CASRSGTEFEAFF.

V and J are TRBV5-4 and TRBJ1-1, with TRBD1 matching over 8 bases. The junction had 10 bases not matched to a gene; V was cut back by 4 bases and J by 2 bases. The germline V gene has CDR1 SGHNT and CDR2 YYREEE (reference sequence). CDR3 length: 16 amino acids. CDR3 DNA: TGTGCCAGCAGCCCTCGACAGGGGTCGGGAAACACTGAAGCTTTCTTT. As protein: CASSPRQGSGNTEAFF.

The chain uses TRBV18 and TRBJ2-7, with 7 bases matching TRBD1. The CDR3 has 14 residues. The germline V gene encodes CDR1 KGHSH and CDR2 LQKENI. The junction had 3 bases not matched to a gene; V was cut back by 3 bases and J by 1 base. The CDR3 sequence: CASSPTRGSYEQYF. The DNA for the CDR3 is TGTGCCAGCTCACCTACCAGGGGGTCCTACGAGCAGTACTTC.

J is TRBJ1-2 and V is TRBV10-3; 7 positions agree with TRBD1. Per germline, CDR1 ENHRY and CDR2 SYGVKD. The CDR3 has 14 amino acids. The J segment lost 7 bases and the V segment lost 8 bases, leaving 13 bases of the junction unmatched. CDR3 residues: CAIQGGTDGAGYTF. CDR3 coding DNA: TGTGCCATCCAAGGGGGGACAGATGGAGCTGGCTACACCTTC.

This clone was seen just once. The CDR3 here is CASRSIAGAHNEQFF. The CDR3 DNA reads as TGTGCCAGCAGATCAATAGCGGGAGCCCACAATGAGCAGTTCTTC. The chain combines TRBV7-2 with TRBJ2-1; 9 bases align to TRBD2. V trimming: 6 bases; J trimming: 5 bases; junction bases outside the gene matches: 8. CDR1 and CDR2 (germline): SGHTA, FQGNSA. The CDR3 covers 15 residues.

The genes are TRBV11-3 and TRBJ2-2, with a tentative D call TRBD2 (6 bases). The CDR3 extends over 17 amino acids. Germline assignment: CDR1 SGHNT and CDR2 YENEEA. Trimming stripped 3 bases from V and 3 bases from J, with 17 bases between. In DNA, the CDR3 is TGTGCCAGCAGCTTTCGGCGGCGGGATCGTTACACCGGGGAGCTGTTTTTT. It codes for CASSFRRRDRYTGELFF.

The chain combines TRBV9 with TRBJ2-7; 11 nucleotides match TRBD2. CDR3 length equals 16 residues. The ends lost 4 bases at V and 0 bases at J; junction bases unmatched: 6. The germline V gene encodes CDR1 SGDLS and CDR2 YYNGEE. The CDR3 DNA sequence: TGTGCCAGCAGCCGGCGGACTAGCGGGTCCTCCTACGAGCAGTACTTC. Translating gives CASSRRTSGSSYEQYF.

The chain couples TRBV19 to TRBJ1-2; 8 bases are a match to TRBD1. The junction had 5 bases not matched to a gene; V was cut back by 7 bases and J by 4 bases. Germline assignment: CDR1 LNHDA and CDR2 SQIVND (reference sequence). CDR3 length: 13 residues. The CDR3 here is CASTRGQVYGYTF. As DNA, the CDR3 is TGTGCCAGTACCAGGGGGCAGGTCTATGGCTACACCTTC.

V and J are TRBV4-1 and TRBJ2-1, with D hard to call. This CDR3 is built from 16 residues. V gave up 0 bases and J gave up 0 bases, with 9 bases separating them. Germline CDR1 is MGHRA and CDR2 is YSYEKL. DNA of the CDR3: TGCGCCAGCAGCCAAGATGGGTGGAGCTCCTACAATGAGCAGTTCTTC. Translation: CASSQDGWSSYNEQFF.

This sequence joins TRBV15 and TRBJ2-7, with D maybe TRBD1 (6 bases). This CDR3 is 12 amino acids long. V shed 9 bases and J shed 2 bases, with 11 bases lying between them. CDR1 and CDR2 from the germline V gene are LNHNV and YYDKDF (reference sequence). CDR3 loop: CATQQGPYEQYF. In DNA form, the CDR3 reads TGTGCCACGCAACAGGGTCCCTACGAGCAGTACTTC.

J is TRBJ2-7 and V is TRBV18, with D maybe TRBD1 (5 bases). Deletions cut 3 bases from V and 6 bases from J, with 12 bases between. In germline, CDR1 is KGHSH, CDR2 LQKENI. The CDR3 spans 13 residues. The CDR3 bases are TGTGCCAGCTCACCGGATGGCAGGGCCGAGCAGTACTTC. This codes for CASSPDGRAEQYF. Based on the CDR3 plus reference TRBV18 and TRBJ2-7, the full variable domain is NAGVMQNPRHLVRRRGQEARLRCSPMKGHSHVYWYRQLPEEGLKFMVYLQKENIIDESGMPKERFSAEFPKEGPSILRIQQVVRGDSAAYFCASSPDGRAEQYFGPGTRLTVT.

Comment on this clone: Different DNA sequences within this sample yield the same CDR3. The chain couples TRBV13 to TRBJ1-2; D not resolved. This CDR3 contains 13 residues. CDR1 is PRHDT, CDR2 FYEKMQ, per germline (reference sequence). Trimming cost V 3 bases and J 5 bases, with 10 bases left between them. The CDR3 region is CASSFGQAYGYTF. CDR3 DNA: TGTGCCAGCAGCTTCGGTCAGGCTTATGGCTACACCTTC.

The chain is built from TRBV30 and TRBJ2-7, with 7 nucleotides matching TRBD2. Germline assignment: CDR1 GTSNPN and CDR2 SVGIG (reference sequence). The CDR3 sequence is 13 residues long. V gave up 4 bases and J gave up 6 bases; unmatched junction bases: 9. The CDR3 reads CAWTLLATGEQYF. CDR3 DNA: TGTGCCTGGACCCTACTAGCGACCGGCGAGCAGTACTTC.

About this clone: The sample contains more than one DNA sequence encoding this CDR3. This chain connects TRBV11-2 to TRBJ2-1, with 7 bases fitting TRBD2. Losses at the gene ends were 3 bases for V and 7 bases for J; bases not matched to a gene: 3. The CDR3 consists of 13 residues. Germline CDR1 and CDR2: SGHAT and FQNNGV. DNA for the CDR3: TGTGCCAGCAGCTTGGGGGGGGGAAATGAGCAGTTCTTC. Translated, it gives CASSLGGGNEQFF.

The V call is TRBV7-9, the J call TRBJ1-4; D is possibly TRBD1 (6 bases). The CDR3 contains 15 residues. V gave up 5 bases and J gave up 0 bases, with 10 bases separating them. Germline-derived CDR1 and CDR2 are SEHNR and FQNEAQ (reference sequence). The CDR3, as DNA: TGTGCCAGCAGCATCAGGGGTACAACTAATGAAAAACTGTTTTTT. It is translated as CASSIRGTTNEKLFF.

The chain links TRBV29-1 to TRBJ2-1; D remains ambiguous. V gave up 8 bases and J gave up 2 bases, with 16 bases separating them. The V gene's germline CDR1 is SQVTM and CDR2 ANQGSEA. CDR3 length: 14 residues. Here the CDR3 reads CSPIRRAAYNEQFF. In DNA, the CDR3 is TGCAGCCCCATCCGCCGCGCCGCCTACAATGAGCAGTTCTTC.

V usage is TRBV19 and J usage is TRBJ2-7; D may be TRBD2 (6 bases). CDR1 LNHDA and CDR2 SQIVND come from the germline V gene (reference sequence). V was pared by 5 bases and J by 2 bases, with 16 bases between. The length of the CDR3 is 15 residues. The CDR3 loop is CASSRSGSIAYEQYF. The CDR3 region has the DNA TGTGCCAGTAGTCGATCCGGGAGTATAGCCTACGAGCAGTACTTC.

The rearrangement uses TRBV9 and TRBJ2-1, with TRBD2 matching 11 bases. V was pared by 3 bases and J by 4 bases, with 9 bases of the junction left unmatched. CDR1 and CDR2 from the germline V gene are SGDLS and YYNGEE. The CDR3 is 17 amino acids. The CDR3: CASSAALAGVSYNEQFF. The CDR3 DNA is TGTGCCAGCAGCGCCGCACTAGCGGGAGTTTCTTACAATGAGCAGTTCTTC.